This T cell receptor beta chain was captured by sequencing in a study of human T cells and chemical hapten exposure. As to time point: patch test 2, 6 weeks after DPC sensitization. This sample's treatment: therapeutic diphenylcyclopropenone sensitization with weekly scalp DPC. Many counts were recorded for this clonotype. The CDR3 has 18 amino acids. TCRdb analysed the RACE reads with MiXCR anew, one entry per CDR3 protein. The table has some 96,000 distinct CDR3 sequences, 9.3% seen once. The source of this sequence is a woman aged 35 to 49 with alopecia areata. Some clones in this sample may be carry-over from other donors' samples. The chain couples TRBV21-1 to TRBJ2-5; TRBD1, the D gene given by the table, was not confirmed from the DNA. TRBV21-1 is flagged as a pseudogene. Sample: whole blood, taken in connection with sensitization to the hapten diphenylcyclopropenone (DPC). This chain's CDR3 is CASSSSWDKGGVQETQYF. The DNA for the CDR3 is TGTGCCAGCAGTTCCTCTTGGGACAAAGGAGGAGTCCAAGAGACCCAGTACTTC.